Sequencing of this T cell receptor beta chain was carried out in a study of patients and donors after allogeneic stem cell transplantation. TCRdb analysed the RT-PCR reads with MiXCR anew, one entry per CDR3 protein. This sample has some 960,000 distinct CDR3 sequences, with about a sixth found just once. The CDR3 is 12 amino acids. V was shortened by 7 bases and J by 4 bases, with 10 bases between the two germline ends. Germline V gene lookup returns CDR1 MNHEY and CDR2 SVGEGT. This TCR was recovered from a human donor who was either an allogeneic HSCT recipient or a stem cell or donor lymphocyte infusion donor (not recorded which). It is not recorded whose cells these are; they may come from a transplant donor. Sequencing was carried out using blood, either unsorted or a sorted T cell fraction (not recorded which). The chain has TRBV6-2 or TRBV6-3 and TRBJ1-1, with D tentatively TRBD1 (6 bases). Here the CDR3 DNA reads TGTGCCAGCAAAAGGGGGGCCACTGAAGCTTTCTTT. Its protein product is CASKRGATEAFF.